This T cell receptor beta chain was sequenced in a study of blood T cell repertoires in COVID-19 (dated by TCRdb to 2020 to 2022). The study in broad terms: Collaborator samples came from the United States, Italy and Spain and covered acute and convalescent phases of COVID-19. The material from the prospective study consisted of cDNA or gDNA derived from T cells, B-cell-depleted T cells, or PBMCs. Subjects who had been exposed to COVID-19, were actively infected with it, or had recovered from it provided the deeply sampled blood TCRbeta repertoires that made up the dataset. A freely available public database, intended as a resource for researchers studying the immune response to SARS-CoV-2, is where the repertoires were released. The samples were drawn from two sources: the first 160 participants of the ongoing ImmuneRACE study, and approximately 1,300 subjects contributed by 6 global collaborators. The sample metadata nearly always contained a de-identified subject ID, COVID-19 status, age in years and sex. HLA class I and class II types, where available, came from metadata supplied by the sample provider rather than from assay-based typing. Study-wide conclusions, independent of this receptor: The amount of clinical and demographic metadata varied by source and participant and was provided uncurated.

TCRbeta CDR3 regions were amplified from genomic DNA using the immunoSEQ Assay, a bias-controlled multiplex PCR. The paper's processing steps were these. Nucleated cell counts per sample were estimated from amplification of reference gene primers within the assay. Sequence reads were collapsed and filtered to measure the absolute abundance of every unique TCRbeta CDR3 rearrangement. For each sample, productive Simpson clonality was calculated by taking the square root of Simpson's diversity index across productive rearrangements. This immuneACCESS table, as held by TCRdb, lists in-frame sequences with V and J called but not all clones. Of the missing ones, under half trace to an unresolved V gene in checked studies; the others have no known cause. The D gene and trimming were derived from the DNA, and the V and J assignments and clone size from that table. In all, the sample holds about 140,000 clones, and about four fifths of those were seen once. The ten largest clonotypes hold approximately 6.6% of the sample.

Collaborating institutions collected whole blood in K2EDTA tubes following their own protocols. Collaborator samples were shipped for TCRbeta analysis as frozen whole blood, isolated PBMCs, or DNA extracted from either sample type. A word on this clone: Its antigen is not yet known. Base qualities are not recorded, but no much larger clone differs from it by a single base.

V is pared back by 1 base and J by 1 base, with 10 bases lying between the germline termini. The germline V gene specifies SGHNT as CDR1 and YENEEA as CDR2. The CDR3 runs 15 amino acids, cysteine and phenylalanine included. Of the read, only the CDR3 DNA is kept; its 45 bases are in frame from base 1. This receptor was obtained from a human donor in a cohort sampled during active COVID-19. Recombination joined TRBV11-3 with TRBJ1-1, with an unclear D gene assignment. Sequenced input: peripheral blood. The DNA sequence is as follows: TGTGCCAGCAGCTTAGGGGGAGGGAAGAACACTGAAGCTTTCTTT. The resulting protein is CASSLGGGKNTEAFF.